This T cell receptor (beta chain) is drawn from a study of HIV-infected patients and healthy controls. General study findings and limits: Diversity differences between study cohorts were not due to their slight age and sex differences.

As for this clonotype: Its cognate antigen is unknown.

cDNA was made from roughly 500 ng RNA using alpha and beta constant primers. Using multiplexing indices, alpha and beta chain libraries were generated apart by chain-specific third strand synthesis. A 5' RACE adapter with a random hexamer and the SP2 primer site was joined to cDNA. TCRdb re-called the 5' RACE reads with MiXCR, one entry per CDR3 protein. The sample holds several thousand distinct CDR3 sequences; 11% are singletons and the top ten take 27%. CDR3 length: 13 amino acids. Per the germline V gene, CDR1 is SGHRS and CDR2 is YFSETQ. V was pared by 7 bases and J by 4 bases, with 15 bases between. Whole blood was used without fractionation, so all unsorted peripheral T cells were included.

The chain is built from TRBV5-1 and TRBJ2-7; the D gene is possibly TRBD2 (6 bases). The receptor was isolated from an adult with HIV infection. The specimen was blood, collected before antiretroviral therapy. The CDR3 loop is CASRAVAGYEQYF. CDR3 bases: TGCGCCAGCCGGGCGGTGGCGGGGTACGAGCAGTACTTC.